Listed here is a single T cell receptor (beta chain). Its target is unknown. If patients had autoimmune disease history or systemic immunosuppression, they were excluded. This sample was included in a study of OX40 agonist ivuxolimab in advanced cancers. TCRdb keeps only in-frame clones here, not all; method: immunoSEQ multiplex PCR. The repertoire holds tens of thousands of clones, about 86% seen once, with more than 0.9% in the top ten. V shed 2 bases and J 5 bases; nucleotides not matched to a gene: 10. The germline gives CDR1 SGHRS, CDR2 YFSETQ. The CDR3 runs 17 residues. Study conclusions and caveats: Clones of CD4+ and CD8+ blood T cells grew by week 6 at doses of 0.1 to 3.0 mg/kg.

This specimen consisted of CD4+ or CD8+ T cells sorted from blood, obtained in a trial of the OX40 agonist ivuxolimab. The TCR originated in an adult with an advanced solid tumor such as melanoma, head and neck, liver or kidney cancer. The chain recombines TRBV5-1 with TRBJ2-1, with 10 bases aligning to TRBD1. CDR3 residues: CASSFDRPGQGNNEQFF. The CDR3 bases are TGCGCCAGCAGCTTCGACCGGCCGGGACAGGGGAACAATGAGCAGTTCTTC.